The T cell receptor (beta chain) under discussion was sequenced for a study of blood T cell repertoires in COVID-19 (dated by TCRdb to about 2020). General notes on the study: The collaborator samples originated in the United States, Italy and Spain and spanned the acute and convalescent phases of COVID-19. The material from the prospective study consisted of cDNA or gDNA derived from T cells, B-cell-depleted T cells, or PBMCs. Deeply sampled blood TCRbeta repertoires from subjects exposed to, actively infected with, or recovered from COVID-19 were included in the dataset. The repertoires were released in a freely available public database meant as a resource for research on the immune response to SARS-CoV-2. Samples were obtained from the ongoing ImmuneRACE study (first 160 participants) and from about 1,300 subjects provided by 6 global collaborators. Nearly every sample came with metadata listing a de-identified subject ID, COVID-19 status, age in years and sex. Where available, HLA class I and class II types were obtained from metadata supplied by the sample provider rather than from assay-based typing. Overall results and qualifications from the work: The quantity of clinical and demographic metadata differed by source and by participant and was supplied without curation.

A word on this clone: The target of this receptor is not known. No per-base quality is available; no much larger clone lies one base away.

V loses 4 bases at its end and J loses 8 bases; junction bases beyond the gene matches: 6. Inclusive of the bounding cysteine and phenylalanine, the CDR3 is 14 residues long. CDR3 DNA only is kept here, 42 bases in frame from base 1. From a lookup of the germline V gene (reference sequence), CDR1 and CDR2 are LNHDA and SQIVND. Enrolling through a virtual design, the prospective study's participants ranged in age from roughly 18 to 95 years and lived across roughly 23 United States geographic areas. To assign participants to cohorts, the prospective study relied on clinical history that participants themselves reported in a screening survey and a study questionnaire. For ImmuneRACE Cohort 3, a participant was defined as recovered based on two consecutive negative NP/OP PCR tests, clearance by a healthcare professional, or resolution of symptoms. In the prospective study, mobile phlebotomists collected whole blood, serum and a nasopharyngeal or oropharyngeal swab from each participant. Prospective study participants could optionally give additional blood draws and questionnaires over an approximately 2-month period. Before DNA extraction, prospective study blood samples were shipped either frozen or at room temperature.

The immunoSEQ Assay, a bias-controlled multiplex PCR, was used to amplify TCRbeta CDR3 regions from genomic DNA. The published analysis was carried out like this. The number of nucleated cells in each sample was estimated from the amplification of reference gene primers within the assay. To quantify the absolute abundance of each unique TCRbeta CDR3 rearrangement, sequence reads were collapsed and filtered. For each sample, productive Simpson clonality was calculated by taking the square root of Simpson's diversity index across productive rearrangements. TCRdb's version of the immuneACCESS table is confined to in-frame rearrangements and falls short of the full clone set. An unresolved V gene accounts for under half of the shortfall where checked; the remainder is of unknown origin. That table supplies the V and J calls and clone size; D and trimming were determined from the DNA. The sample data list 150,000 or so clones, and roughly 88% of these were observed just once. The top ten hold about 6.3% of the sample.

The sequence is built from TRBV19 and TRBJ1-4; 8 bases in the middle match TRBD1. The source is a woman aged 45-60 years who had recovered from COVID-19. The specimen was PBMCs or T cells enriched from blood (not recorded which). The DNA sequence follows: TGTGCCAGTAGTACAGGGGGCGAGAAGGAAAAACTGTTTTTT. Its protein reads: CASSTGGEKEKLFF.